This TCR beta chain is from a study of T-cell memory formation after mild COVID-19. In germline, CDR1 is SGHRS, CDR2 YFSETQ. The V segment lost 4 bases and the J segment 3 bases; nucleotides outside the gene matches: 5. CDR3 size: 16 residues. TCRdb processed the 5' RACE reads anew with MiXCR; each CDR3 protein has one entry. The table has 250,000 to 300,000 distinct CDR3 sequences, about 16% seen once; the top ten hold roughly 24%. This clonotype was observed a few times. Its cognate antigen is unknown. Study-level findings and limits: Clones contracting day 15 to 85 were balanced CD4/CD8; later expanders leaned CD4+. Among clones peaking at day 37 in the second wave, SARS-CoV-2 specificity remained unconfirmed. Prior to infection, memory already included some responding clones, suggesting cross-reactive memory joined. The study found contracting CD4+ clones mainly in CM and EM and contracting CD8+ clones in EMRA.

Source material: PBMCs or a T cell subset sorted from them (not recorded which). The receptor's source is a man between 18 and 29 years old who had mild COVID-19 (a few samples of this study predate the infection). Cell type and time point are not known. J is TRBJ2-6 and V is TRBV5-1; 9 positions match TRBD1. CDR3 DNA sequence: TGCGCCAGCAGCCCGGGACAGGGCAGTGGGGCCAACGTCCTGACTTTC. This translates into CASSPGQGSGANVLTF.